This T cell receptor (beta chain) was profiled in a study of CD8+ T cells in alopecia areata. Study-wide points: Lesional scalp exceeded normal scalp in clonality, especially in alopecia totalis/universalis. TCR sharing was clearer in mice than between patients, perhaps partly owing to patient HLA diversity. The study also sequences resident alphabeta T cells of normal skin in scalp samples.

The CDR3 loop spans 12 amino acids. Between the trimmed V and J ends, which lost 6 bases and 1 base, there was a span of 9 bases. Per the germline V gene, CDR1 is SQVTM and CDR2 is ANQGSEA. PBMCs, the starting material, were the source of sorted CD4+ and CD8+ T cells. Details on this clone: No antigen is known for it. At the DNA level, this CDR3 is encoded by other sequences in the same sample as well.

RNA, once extracted, was reverse transcribed into cDNA for use as the sequencing template. This table comes from immunoSEQ multiplex PCR, and its TCRdb copy is limited to in-frame clones, with some not included. The data contain around 190,000 clones, more than 50% of them singletons. This TCR derives from a human donor in good health. V gene TRBV29-1 combines with J gene TRBJ1-2, with D maybe TRBD1 (5 bases). Sequencing was performed on CD8+ T cells sorted from blood. DNA of the CDR3: TGCAGCGTCGACGGGGGTAACTATGGCTACACCTTC. It is translated as CSVDGGNYGYTF.